The 31 T cell receptor beta chains below come from one sample, sequenced in a study of cytomegalovirus exposure and HLA in healthy donors. PCR was performed using 60 Vbeta and 13 Jbeta primers. Sequenced by immunoSEQ multiplex PCR; TCRdb stores in-frame clones only, minus some. This table holds around 190,000 clones, around 82% found once. Source material: PBMCs. These TCRs come from a man between 18 and 29 years old in good health and CMV-seronegative.

The V and J genes are TRBV6-5 and TRBJ2-1; possibly TRBD2 for D (6 bases). Germline lookup yields CDR1 MNHEY and CDR2 SVGAGI. Trimming left V 7 bases short and J 1 base short, with 11 bases between. CDR3 length equals 14 residues. The DNA of the CDR3 is TGTGCCAGCAAACAAGCGGGTTCCTACAATGAGCAGTTCTTC. The encoded protein is CASKQAGSYNEQFF.

The V and J genes are TRBV4-2 and TRBJ2-5; a possible D gene is TRBD1 (6 bases). The tail of the sequence fits TRBJ2-7 better, so the J call may be wrong. Germline-derived CDR1 and CDR2 are LGHNA and YNFKEQ. The CDR3 spans 15 residues. The CDR3 loop reads CASSPEQGASYEQYF. In DNA, the CDR3 is TGTGCCAGCAGCCCAGAACAGGGAGCGTCCTACGAGCAGTACTTC.

The chain employs TRBV14 and TRBJ2-1, with D perhaps matching TRBD2 (6 bases). Trimming took off 1 base at V and 9 bases at J, with 10 bases between the two ends. Germline V CDR1 and CDR2: SGHDN, FVKESK. The CDR3 extends over 13 amino acids. CDR3 DNA sequence: TGTGCCAGCAGCCAAGTGAGGGGAGGTGAGCAGTTCTTC. Amino acid sequence: CASSQVRGGEQFF. The full variable domain, completed using reference TRBV14 and TRBJ2-1, is EAGVTQFPSHSVIEKGQTVTLRCDPISGHDNLYWYRRVMGKEIKFLLHFVKESKQDESGMPNNRFLAERTGGTYSTLKVQPAELEDSGVYFCASSQVRGGEQFFGPGTRLTVL.

A few counts support this clone. The genes are TRBV25-1 and TRBJ2-7; 11 nucleotides line up with TRBD1. The CDR3 consists of 13 residues. V shed 7 bases, J shed 7 bases, and the junction held 6 bases outside the gene matches. Looked up from germline, CDR1 is MGHDK and CDR2 is SYGVNS. The CDR3 DNA reads as TGTGCCAGCAAAGGACAGGGGGCAGGTGAGCAGTACTTC. This sequence encodes CASKGQGAGEQYF.

The chain recombines TRBV7-2 with TRBJ1-1; the D is unclear. The germline gives CDR1 SGHTA, CDR2 FQGNSA. Trimming took 7 bases from V and 0 from J, leaving 9 bases between them. CDR3 size: 13 residues. As DNA, the CDR3 is TGTGCCAGCACAGGAATGGTGAACACTGAAGCTTTCTTT. As protein: CASTGMVNTEAFF. The full variable domain, rest sourced from reference TRBV7-2 and TRBJ1-1, is GAGVSQSPSNKVTEKGKDVELRCDPISGHTALYWYRQSLGQGLEFLIYFQGNSAPDKSGLPSDRFSAERTGGSVSTLTIQRTQQEDSAVYLCASTGMVNTEAFFGQGTRLTVV.

In its sample, this clone was seen once. This chain joins TRBV25-1 and TRBJ2-7; D perhaps matches TRBD1 (5 bases). The CDR3 length is 12 residues. Deletions cut 2 bases from V and 3 bases from J, with 5 bases between. CDR1 and CDR2 from the germline V gene are MGHDK and SYGVNS. The CDR3 is CASSERGYEQYF. CDR3 coding DNA: TGTGCCAGCAGTGAAAGGGGCTACGAGCAGTACTTC.

The J gene is TRBJ1-4, the V gene TRBV27; D unresolved. This CDR3 has 16 residues. Trimming took 2 bases from V and 4 from J, leaving 14 bases between them. CDR1 is MNHEY, CDR2 SMNVEV, per germline (reference sequence). In DNA, the CDR3 is TGTGCCAGCAGTTTAACATCCCGAAAAGATAATGAAAAACTGTTTTTT. It codes for CASSLTSRKDNEKLFF.

The chain employs TRBV28 and TRBJ2-3, with D possibly being TRBD1 (6 bases). The CDR3 is made up of 16 amino acids. V dropped 10 bases and J dropped 2 bases, with 22 bases sitting between them. Germline loops: CDR1 MDHEN, CDR2 SYDVKM. CDR3: CAIEPGRQGTTDTQYF. The CDR3 coding sequence is TGTGCCATCGAACCCGGTCGGCAGGGGACCACAGATACGCAGTATTTT.

This rearrangement joins TRBV5-1 to TRBJ2-7; 8 bases match TRBD2. From germline, CDR1 is SGHRS and CDR2 YFSETQ. V shed 3 bases and J 2 bases; nucleotides not matched to a gene: 4. There are 14 residues in the CDR3. This CDR3 is CASSSGLGAYEQYF. CDR3 bases: TGCGCCAGCAGCTCGGGACTAGGAGCCTACGAGCAGTACTTC.

V gene TRBV29-1 combines with J gene TRBJ2-1; 9 nucleotides align to TRBD2. Germline trimming cut 5 bases from V and 0 bases from J; bases unmatched to any gene: 5. CDR1 and CDR2 (germline): SQVTM, ANQGSEA. The CDR3 spans 15 residues. The CDR3 reads CSVWVSGGSYNEQFF. The DNA of the CDR3 is TGCAGCGTTTGGGTTAGCGGGGGCTCCTACAATGAGCAGTTCTTC.

In nucleotides, the CDR3 is TGTGCCAGCAGCAAAGTGGAGGAATTGCTTTATGGCTACACCTTC. Residues: CASSKVEELLYGYTF. The V and J genes are TRBV21-1 and TRBJ1-2. TRBV21-1 is designated a pseudogene. CDR3 length: 15 residues.

As regards this clone: Germline and junction disagree at one end, which may indicate a read error. V is TRBV7-6 and J is TRBJ2-1; the match to TRBD1 covers 10 bases. This CDR3 region has 21 residues. Germline CDR1 reads SGHVS; CDR2 reads FNYEAQ. CDR3: CASGLEGGQGVFPSSYNEQFF. Written as DNA, the CDR3 is TGTGCCAGCGGCTTAGAGGGAGGACAGGGGGTATTTCCTAGCTCCTACAATGAGCAGTTCTTC.

This chain joins TRBV10-2 and TRBJ1-1; 8 positions agree with TRBD1. Trimming took 11 bases from V and 7 from J; bases not matched to a gene: 12. The CDR3 contains 13 residues. Germline V gives CDR1 WSHSY, CDR2 SAAADI. DNA for the CDR3: TGCGCCGGCGCAGGGGGCGCGGTCGGTGAAGCTTTCTTT. Protein sequence: CAGAGGAVGEAFF.

The J gene is TRBJ2-7, the V gene TRBV9; 10 positions match TRBD2. The CDR3 runs to 15 residues. J was trimmed by 2 bases and V by 3 bases; bases with no gene match: 5. Germline V gene lookup returns CDR1 SGDLS and CDR2 YYNGEE. The DNA of the CDR3 is TGTGCCAGCAGCGCTAGCGGGGGACCTACCTACGAGCAGTACTTC. It translates to CASSASGGPTYEQYF.

The CDR3 sequence: CASSRTGGSYGYTF. CDR3 DNA sequence: TGCGCCAGCAGCCGCACAGGGGGTAGTTATGGCTACACCTTC. V usage is TRBV5-1 and J usage is TRBJ1-2; TRBD1 agrees at 8 bases. The CDR3 has 14 residues. V gave up 4 bases and J gave up 5 bases; unmatched junction bases: 7. Per germline, CDR1 SGHRS and CDR2 YFSETQ.

The chain uses TRBV10-3 and TRBJ1-5, with unresolved D. The CDR3 loop spans 13 amino acids. V was pared by 0 bases and J by 3 bases, with 3 bases between. Germline assignment: CDR1 ENHRY and CDR2 SYGVKD. CDR3 DNA sequence: TGTGCCATCAGTGAGTCGGCCAATCAGCCCCAGCATTTT. It specifies CAISESANQPQHF.

V usage is TRBV2 and J usage is TRBJ2-5; 8 bases match TRBD2. Germline assignment: CDR1 SNHLY and CDR2 FYNNEI. J lost 2 bases, V lost 6 bases, and 8 bases had no gene match. The length of the CDR3 is 15 residues. Here the CDR3 DNA reads TGTGCCAGCAGGCGGGAGGTGTTCCTTCAAGAGACCCAGTACTTC. Translating gives CASRREVFLQETQYF.

The V gene is TRBV19, the J gene TRBJ1-3, with 11 bases aligning to TRBD1. Losses at the gene ends were 8 bases for V and 0 bases for J; bases not matched to a gene: 6. This CDR3 has 16 residues. Germline lookup yields CDR1 LNHDA and CDR2 SQIVND (reference sequence). The CDR3 DNA sequence: TGTGCCAGTTCCGGACAGGGGGCTACCTCTGGAAACACCATATATTTT. It translates to CASSGQGATSGNTIYF.

This chain links TRBV29-1 with TRBJ2-3; 11 bases align to TRBD2. The CDR3 has 13 residues. Germline CDR1 and CDR2: SQVTM and ANQGSEA. Trimming cost V 6 bases and J 6 bases; bases outside gene matches: 5. The CDR3 is CSVGTSGYDTQYF. The CDR3 nucleotides are TGCAGCGTGGGGACTAGCGGATATGATACGCAGTATTTT.

The rearrangement links TRBV18 to TRBJ2-7, with D hard to call. The length of the CDR3 is 15 residues. Trimming cost V 5 bases and J 2 bases, with 16 bases left between them. Germline V gives CDR1 KGHSH, CDR2 LQKENI. The CDR3 nucleotides are TGTGCCAGCTCAGACACCGCCGGTGTCACCTACGAGCAGTACTTC. Translated, it gives CASSDTAGVTYEQYF.

This chain uses TRBV6-5 with TRBJ2-7; 10 nucleotides align to TRBD2. Germline CDR1 and CDR2: MNHEY and SVGAGI. V was clipped by 5 bases and J by 2 bases; unmatched bases: 3. This CDR3 has 14 amino acids. This chain's CDR3 is CASSVLAGPYEQYF. The CDR3, as DNA: TGTGCCAGCAGTGTACTAGCGGGACCCTACGAGCAGTACTTC.

V gene TRBV29-1 combines with J gene TRBJ2-7; perhaps TRBD2 as D (5 bases). Trimming cost V 4 bases and J 2 bases, with 9 bases left between them. The CDR3 sequence is 12 residues long. The germline V gene has CDR1 SQVTM and CDR2 ANQGSEA. The CDR3: CSVGLAPYEQYF. DNA of the CDR3: TGCAGCGTTGGTCTAGCTCCCTACGAGCAGTACTTC.

The gene calls are TRBV7-8 and TRBJ1-1; 8 bases map to TRBD1. Germline CDR1 is SGHVS and CDR2 is FQNEAQ. Trimming took 5 bases from V and 5 from J; bases not matched to a gene: 10. The CDR3 covers 15 residues. The CDR3 is CASSPSQGAGTEAFF. As DNA, the CDR3 is TGTGCCAGCAGCCCTTCCCAGGGGGCTGGGACTGAAGCTTTCTTT.

The V and J genes are TRBV7-2 and TRBJ2-7, with 10 bases aligning to TRBD1. This CDR3 spans 16 amino acids. The V gene end was trimmed by 5 bases and the J gene end by 3 bases; junction bases not matched to a gene: 10. The germline V gene has CDR1 SGHTA and CDR2 FQGNSA. The CDR3 spells CASSASRQGANYEQYF. CDR3 nucleotide sequence: TGTGCCAGCAGCGCCAGTCGACAGGGGGCTAACTACGAGCAGTACTTC.

The chain carries TRBV19 and TRBJ2-7; weak D call: TRBD2 (5 bases). Germline values: CDR1 LNHDA, CDR2 SQIVND (reference sequence). V was clipped by 4 bases and J by 0 bases, with 16 bases between them. CDR3 length equals 16 residues. CDR3 protein: CASSTAGGVSSYEQYF. The CDR3 DNA reads TGTGCCAGTAGTACCGCGGGCGGCGTGAGCTCCTACGAGCAGTACTTC.

The chain links TRBV12-5 to TRBJ1-5; D not resolved. Trimming stripped 0 bases from V and 2 bases from J, with 11 bases between. Germline loops: CDR1 LGHNT, CDR2 FRNRAP. The CDR3 extends over 16 amino acids. The CDR3 DNA follows: TGTGCTAGTGGTTTGGTAGGAGGGTCCGGCAATCAGCCCCAGCATTTT. The encoded protein is CASGLVGGSGNQPQHF.

This chain uses TRBV4-3 with TRBJ1-1; D call uncertain. V was pared by 4 bases and J by 1 base, with 10 bases between. CDR1 is LGHNA, CDR2 YSLEER, per germline. This CDR3 has 14 amino acids. CDR3: CASSLGRGNTEAFF. CDR3 DNA: TGCGCCAGCAGCCTTGGGCGTGGGAACACTGAAGCTTTCTTT.

This clone turned up a few times. This chain joins TRBV4-1 and TRBJ2-3; D unresolved. CDR1 and CDR2 from the germline V gene are MGHRA and YSYEKL. This CDR3 comprises 16 residues. V was clipped by 0 bases and J by 2 bases, with 12 bases between them. CDR3 nucleotide sequence: TGCGCCAGCAGCCAAGATCGTGAGGTTCCCACAGATACGCAGTATTTT. Its translation: CASSQDREVPTDTQYF.

The chain carries TRBV9 and TRBJ1-1; D unresolved. V lost 0 bases and J 5 bases, leaving 8 bases between the germline ends. The germline CDR1 and CDR2 sequences are SGDLS and YYNGEE. CDR3 length: 13 residues. CDR3 sequence (DNA): TGTGCCAGCAGCGTAGAACAGACAACTGAAGCTTTCTTT. Amino acid sequence: CASSVEQTTEAFF.

The rearrangement joins TRBV5-4 to TRBJ1-2; 10 positions agree with TRBD1. J lost 3 bases, V lost 0 bases, and 2 bases had no gene match. This CDR3 spans 15 amino acids. Germline V gene data show CDR1 as SGHNT and CDR2 as YYREEE (reference sequence). The CDR3 loop reads CASSLAGQGYYGYTF. CDR3 bases: TGTGCCAGCAGCTTGGCGGGACAGGGGTACTATGGCTACACCTTC.

The V and J genes are TRBV5-1 and TRBJ1-4; 7 bases match TRBD1. Germline CDR1 and CDR2: SGHRS and YFSETQ. The CDR3 runs 15 residues. V trimming: 2 bases; J trimming: 14 bases; junction bases outside the gene matches: 15. As DNA, the CDR3 is TGCGCCAGCAGCTTCCGGGCAGGGGGGATGGAAACTCTGTTTTTT. Encoded protein: CASSFRAGGMETLFF. The variable domain in full, completed from reference TRBV5-1 and TRBJ1-4, reads KAGVTQTPRYLIKTRGQQVTLSCSPISGHRSVSWYQQTPGQGLQFLFEYFSETQRNKGNFPGRFSGRQFSNSRSEMNVSTLELGDSALYLCASSFRAGGMETLFFGSGTQLSVL.